Below, one T cell receptor (beta chain) is given with its context. The data were taken from a study of blood T cell repertoires in COVID-19. Study context: Samples came from the United States, Italy and Spain, spanning acute and convalescent COVID-19. PBMCs, B-cell-depleted T cells, or T cells were the source of the cDNA or gDNA that made up the material.

V was clipped by 7 bases and J by 3 bases; unmatched bases: 3. This CDR3 has 11 residues. Germline-derived CDR1 and CDR2 are SQVTM and ANQGSEA. Original processing methods: Reference gene primer amplification in the assay estimated nucleated cell counts. Libraries were prepared by immunoSEQ multiplex PCR; TCRdb keeps only in-frame clonotypes and omits some of them. V and J calls and clone size are as listed in that table; D and trimming were resolved from the DNA. The sample includes approximately 53,000 clones, approximately 91% of them seen just once. This chain connects TRBV29-1 to TRBJ2-7; 7 bases match TRBD1. The TCR originated in a woman of 80 years or more with acute or convalescent COVID-19. Material: peripheral blood. CDR3 loop: CSGWTGYEQYF. CDR3 coding DNA: TGCAGCGGGTGGACAGGCTACGAGCAGTACTTC.